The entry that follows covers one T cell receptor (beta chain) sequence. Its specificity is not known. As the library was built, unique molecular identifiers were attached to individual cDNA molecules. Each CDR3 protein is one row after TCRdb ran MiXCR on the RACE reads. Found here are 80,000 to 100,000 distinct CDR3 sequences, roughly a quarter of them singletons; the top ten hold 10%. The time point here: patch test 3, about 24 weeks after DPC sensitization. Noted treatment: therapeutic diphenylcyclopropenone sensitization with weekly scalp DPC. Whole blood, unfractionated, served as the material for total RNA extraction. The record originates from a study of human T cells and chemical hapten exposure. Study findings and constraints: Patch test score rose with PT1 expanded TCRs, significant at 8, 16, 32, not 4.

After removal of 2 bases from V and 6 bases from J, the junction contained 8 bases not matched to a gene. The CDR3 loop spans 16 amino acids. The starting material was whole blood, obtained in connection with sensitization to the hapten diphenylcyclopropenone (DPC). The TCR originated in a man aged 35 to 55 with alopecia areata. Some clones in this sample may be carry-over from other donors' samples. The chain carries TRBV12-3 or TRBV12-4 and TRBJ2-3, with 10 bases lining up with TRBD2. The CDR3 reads CASSLIGLAGDDTQYF. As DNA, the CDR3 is TGTGCCAGCAGTTTAATTGGGCTAGCGGGAGACGATACGCAGTATTTT.